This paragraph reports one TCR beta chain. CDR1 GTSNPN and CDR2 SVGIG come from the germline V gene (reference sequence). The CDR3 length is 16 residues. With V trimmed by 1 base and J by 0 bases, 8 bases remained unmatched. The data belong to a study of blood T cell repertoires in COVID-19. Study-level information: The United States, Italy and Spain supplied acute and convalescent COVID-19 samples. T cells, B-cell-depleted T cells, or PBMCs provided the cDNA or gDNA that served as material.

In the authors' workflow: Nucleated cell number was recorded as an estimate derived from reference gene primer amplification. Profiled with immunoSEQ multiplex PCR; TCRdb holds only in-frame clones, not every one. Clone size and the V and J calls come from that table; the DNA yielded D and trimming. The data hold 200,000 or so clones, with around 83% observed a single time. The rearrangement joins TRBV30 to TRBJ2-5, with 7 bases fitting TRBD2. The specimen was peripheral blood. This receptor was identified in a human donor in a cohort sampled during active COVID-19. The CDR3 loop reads CAWSGSRGYNQETQYF. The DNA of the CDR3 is TGTGCCTGGAGTGGTTCGCGGGGGTACAACCAAGAGACCCAGTACTTC.